This TCR beta chain was recorded in a study of blood T cell repertoires in COVID-19 (dated by TCRdb to about 2020). With regard to the full study: The collaborator samples originated in the United States, Italy and Spain and spanned the acute and convalescent phases of COVID-19. The material from the prospective study consisted of cDNA or gDNA derived from T cells, B-cell-depleted T cells, or PBMCs. Subjects who had been exposed to COVID-19, were actively infected with it, or had recovered from it provided the deeply sampled blood TCRbeta repertoires that made up the dataset. The repertoires were released in a freely available public database meant as a resource for research on the immune response to SARS-CoV-2. The samples were drawn from two sources: the first 160 participants of the ongoing ImmuneRACE study, and over 950 subjects contributed by 6 global collaborators. A de-identified subject ID, COVID-19 status, age in years and sex were almost always included in the sample metadata. Where available, HLA class I and class II types were obtained from metadata supplied by the sample provider rather than from assay-based typing.

Results and caveats for the whole study, not just this receptor: The amount of clinical and demographic metadata varied by source and participant and was provided uncurated.

Participants in the prospective study were enrolled through a virtual design, were aged roughly 18 to 100 years, and lived in some 24 United States geographic areas. In the prospective study, cohorts were assigned on the basis of participant-reported clinical history obtained from a screening survey and a study questionnaire. Exposed participants were defined as having been in contact with someone with a PCR-confirmed or clinician-diagnosed COVID-19 case within 2 weeks of study entry. In the prospective study, mobile phlebotomists collected whole blood, serum and a nasopharyngeal or oropharyngeal swab from each participant. Over a roughly two-month period, participants in the prospective study had the option of providing additional blood draws and questionnaires. Prospective study blood samples were shipped either frozen or at room temperature before DNA extraction. Trimming removed 0 bases from V and 0 bases from J, leaving 14 bases between the germline ends. The CDR3 contains 17 residues, cysteine and phenylalanine counted. Only CDR3 DNA remains: 51 bases, in frame from the first base.

Concerning this clone itself: Its antigen specificity is not known. Per-base quality was not reported, and no clone a single base away is much larger than it.

TCRbeta CDR3 regions were amplified from genomic DNA using the immunoSEQ Assay, a bias-controlled multiplex PCR. The original methods were these. Nucleated cell counts per sample were estimated from amplification of reference gene primers within the assay. To quantify the absolute abundance of each unique TCRbeta CDR3 rearrangement, sequence reads were collapsed and filtered. For each sample, productive Simpson clonality was calculated by taking the square root of Simpson's diversity index across productive rearrangements. In TCRdb, the immuneACCESS table is reduced to in-frame sequences with V and J assigned. These tables do not hold every clone; where another copy was compared, an unresolved V gene accounts for under half, and the others remain unexplained. D and trimming were read from the DNA, whereas the V and J calls and clone size are those reported in that table. The sample table lists 350,000 to 500,000 clones, more than 70% of them with a count of one. The ten largest clones capture 1.4% of the sample.

The sample was PBMCs or T cells enriched from blood (not recorded which). The clonotype comes from a woman under 30 who had been exposed to COVID-19. The V and J genes are TRBV5-3 and TRBJ2-3; the D gene cannot be named for sure. TRBV5-3 falls under the ORF class, with uncertain function. The DNA sequence is given as TGTGCCAGAAGCTTGGGGTTGTCCCAGACTAGCACAGATACGCAGTATTTT. It translates to CARSLGLSQTSTDTQYF.